This T cell receptor (beta chain) came from a study of T cell responses to AZD1222 COVID-19 vaccine. Pooled together were second doses at about 4 or about 12 weeks. Trimming removed 0 bases at V and 0 bases at J, with 12 bases between. Germline V gene sequence: CDR1 SGHNT, CDR2 YYREEE (reference sequence). The CDR3 runs to 16 residues. Study-level points and caveats: Two AZD1222 administrations were followed by greater Spike-specific TCR breadth and depth. Samples come after the peak T cell response, not at day 14. Most donors were white British and more were female, and clonal diversity was possibly underestimated.

Note on this clone: As yet, its antigen is unknown.

Profiled with immunoSEQ multiplex PCR; TCRdb holds only in-frame clones, not every one. The repertoire includes around 99,000 clones, around nine tenths of them detected once, and roughly 6% sits in the top ten. This chain links TRBV5-4 with TRBJ1-1; D call uncertain. The clonotype originates from an adult who received the AZD1222 COVID-19 vaccine. Sequencing used peripheral blood, obtained 28 days after the second AZD1222 dose. CDR3 protein: CASSLGGYLLNTEAFF. CDR3 nucleotide sequence: TGTGCCAGCAGCTTGGGGGGATATCTACTGAACACTGAAGCTTTCTTT.